This T cell receptor (beta chain) stems from a study of technical replicates of blood from a handful of donors. Germline V gives CDR1 SNHLY, CDR2 FYNNEI. The ends were cut back, 3 bases at V and 2 bases at J, with 9 bases in the middle. The CDR3 runs to 14 residues. TCRdb's table, derived via immunoSEQ multiplex PCR, lists solely in-frame clones and lacks some. Among more than 90,000 clones listed, approximately 95% were seen once. The gene calls are TRBV2 and TRBJ2-3; TRBD1 might be the D (5 bases). What was sequenced was T cells isolated from PBMCs. The clonotype was recovered from a human donor in good health. The CDR3 spells CASSDRAHTDTQYF. CDR3 nucleotides: TGTGCCAGCAGTGACAGGGCTCACACAGATACGCAGTATTTT.